This T cell receptor (beta chain) was observed in a study of T cell responses to AZD1222 COVID-19 vaccine. There are 12 residues in the CDR3. Germline CDR1 and CDR2: MNHEY and SVGEGT. Trimming removed 2 bases at V and 5 bases at J, with 6 bases between. Generated by immunoSEQ multiplex PCR, the TCRdb table keeps only in-frame clones and is missing some. Here the sample spans 150,000 or so clones, 80% to 90% being singletons. This sample comprised peripheral blood, obtained on day 0 of AZD1222 vaccination. This chain uses TRBV6-2 or TRBV6-3 with TRBJ1-2; D ambiguous. The sequence came from an adult in good health. Here the CDR3 reads CASSYGNYGYTF. The CDR3 DNA follows: TGTGCCAGCAGTTACGGCAATTATGGCTACACCTTC.